These 13 T cell receptor beta chains share one sample of origin, sequenced in a study of CD8+ T cells in alopecia areata. RNA extraction was followed by reverse transcription into cDNA, which acted as the sequencing template. Clones were sequenced by immunoSEQ multiplex PCR, and TCRdb holds only the in-frame ones, with some missing. Of hundreds of thousands of clones listed, 67% are singletons. The material was CD4+ T cells sorted from blood, obtained at week 0. All receptors derive from a human donor with alopecia areata.

The rearrangement joins TRBV29-1 to TRBJ2-5; maybe TRBD2 (5 bases). The CDR3 is 14 residues long. Trimming took off 6 bases at V and 5 bases at J, with 19 bases between the two ends. Germline lookup yields CDR1 SQVTM and CDR2 ANQGSEA. The CDR3 DNA is TGCAGCGTGGCTAACGGACTTATTGGGGAGACCCAGTACTTC. Translated: CSVANGLIGETQYF.

This chain uses TRBV27 with TRBJ2-1; D uncertain. The V gene's germline CDR1 is MNHEY and CDR2 SMNVEV (reference sequence). Trimming shortened V by 7 bases and J by 9 bases, and 22 bases separated the two germline ends. The CDR3 length is 15 residues. This CDR3 reads CASKNGVIRSGEQFF. The CDR3 nucleotides are TGTGCCAGCAAGAATGGGGTAATCCGGTCGGGTGAGCAGTTCTTC.

This clone was observed once. The chain recombines TRBV19 with TRBJ2-1; maybe TRBD2 (6 bases). Germline CDR1 is LNHDA and CDR2 is SQIVND (reference sequence). V lost 5 bases, J lost 3 bases, and 14 bases lay in between. The length of the CDR3 is 15 residues. DNA of the CDR3: TGTGCCAGTAGTGGGGCGGGGATCTTCTACAATGAGCAGTTCTTC. Translation gives CASSGAGIFYNEQFF.

This clone was seen only once. The V call is TRBV4-1, the J call TRBJ2-4, with D perhaps being TRBD1 or TRBD2 (7 bases each). With 0 bases removed from V and 1 base from J, the gap between germline ends came to 10 bases. The CDR3 loop spans 16 amino acids. CDR1 and CDR2 (germline): MGHRA, YSYEKL. The DNA for the CDR3 is TGCGCCAGCAGCCAAGACAGGGGGGGGGCCAAAAACATTCAGTACTTC. It encodes CASSQDRGGAKNIQYF.

The chain carries TRBV7-9 and TRBJ1-2; 8 positions agree with TRBD1. The trim removed 6 bases at V and 5 bases at J, leaving 11 bases unmatched. The germline V gene has CDR1 SEHNR and CDR2 FQNEAQ (reference sequence). There are 15 residues in the CDR3. The CDR3 coding sequence is TGTGCCAGCAGTCCGCCGGGACAGGAAGATTATGGCTACACCTTC. This gives the protein CASSPPGQEDYGYTF.

The rearrangement links TRBV29-1 to TRBJ2-1, with TRBD1 matching over 9 bases. CDR1 is SQVTM, CDR2 ANQGSEA, per germline. J gave up 1 base and V 5 bases, and 9 bases lay outside the gene matches. The CDR3 runs 16 residues. The CDR3 is CSVSPPGQGSYNEQFF. The CDR3 DNA reads as TGCAGCGTTTCTCCCCCGGGACAGGGTTCCTACAATGAGCAGTTCTTC.

In its sample, this clone was seen a few times. The genes are TRBV11-2 and TRBJ2-2; D remains ambiguous. The V gene lost 5 bases and the J gene lost 9 bases, with 13 bases spanning the gap. Looked up from germline, CDR1 is SGHAT and CDR2 is FQNNGV. This CDR3 is 13 amino acids long. The CDR3 sequence: CASSPIGSWELFF. CDR3 in DNA: TGTGCCAGCAGCCCCATAGGGTCCTGGGAGCTGTTTTTT.

J is TRBJ1-5 and V is TRBV30; D is undetermined. Germline-derived CDR1 and CDR2 are GTSNPN and SVGIG (reference sequence). The CDR3 has 15 residues. The V and J ends lost 0 bases and 6 bases respectively, with 15 bases between them. CDR3: CAWSVKGGFAQPQHF. CDR3 DNA: TGTGCCTGGAGTGTGAAGGGAGGTTTTGCTCAGCCCCAGCATTTT.

Only one count was recorded for this clone. The V gene is TRBV4-3, the J gene TRBJ2-3; 10 bases are a match to TRBD2. The V gene end was trimmed by 0 bases and the J gene end by 2 bases; junction bases not matched to a gene: 5. The CDR3 has 17 residues. Germline V gene sequence: CDR1 LGHNA, CDR2 YSLEER. The DNA for the CDR3 is TGCGCCAGCAGCCAAGAACTAGCGGGGCCGTTCACAGATACGCAGTATTTT. The encoded protein is CASSQELAGPFTDTQYF.

The chain is built from TRBV5-1 and TRBJ2-7; 7 bases align to TRBD1. This CDR3 comprises 14 residues. Germline loops: CDR1 SGHRS, CDR2 YFSETQ. V lost 1 base, J lost 5 bases, and 6 bases stayed unmatched. CDR3 sequence (DNA): TGCGCCAGCAGCTTGACGACAGGGCTCCACGAGCAGTACTTC. Translating gives CASSLTTGLHEQYF.

This chain connects TRBV2 to TRBJ2-2, with TRBD2 matching over 7 bases. Germline CDR1 reads SNHLY; CDR2 reads FYNNEI. V trimming: 7 bases; J trimming: 7 bases; junction bases outside the gene matches: 9. CDR3 length: 14 amino acids. The CDR3 reads CASTQDTSVGELFF. The CDR3 DNA reads as TGTGCCAGCACCCAAGACACTAGCGTCGGGGAGCTGTTTTTT.

The chain joins TRBV7-2 to TRBJ1-4; D remains ambiguous. Germline CDR1 is SGHTA and CDR2 is FQGNSA. The ends were cut back, 1 base at V and 7 bases at J, with 4 bases in the middle. The CDR3 extends over 12 amino acids. The DNA of the CDR3 is TGTGCCAGCAGCTTAGGGGTTGAAAAACTGTTTTTT. It codes for CASSLGVEKLFF.

This clone was observed a handful of times. The chain employs TRBV29-1 and TRBJ2-3; the match to TRBD1 covers 10 bases. The CDR3 has 14 residues. Germline-derived CDR1 and CDR2 are SQVTM and ANQGSEA. Trimming removed 7 bases from V and 4 bases from J; junction bases left unmatched: 8. The CDR3 bases are TGCAGCGGGACCGACAGGGGGCGGGCAGATACGCAGTATTTT. Amino acids: CSGTDRGRADTQYF.